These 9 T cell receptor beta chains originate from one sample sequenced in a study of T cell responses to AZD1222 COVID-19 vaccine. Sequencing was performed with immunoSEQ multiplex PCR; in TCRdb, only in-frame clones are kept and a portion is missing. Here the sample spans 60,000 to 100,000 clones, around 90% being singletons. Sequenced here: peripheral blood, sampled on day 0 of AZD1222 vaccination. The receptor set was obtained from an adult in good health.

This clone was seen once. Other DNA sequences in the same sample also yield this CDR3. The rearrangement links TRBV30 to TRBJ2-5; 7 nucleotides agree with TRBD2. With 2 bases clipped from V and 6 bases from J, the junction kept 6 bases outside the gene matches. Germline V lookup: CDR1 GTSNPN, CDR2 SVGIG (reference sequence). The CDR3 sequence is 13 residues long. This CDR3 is CAWSRGRGKTQYF. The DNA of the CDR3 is TGTGCCTGGAGTCGCGGGAGAGGGAAGACCCAGTACTTC.

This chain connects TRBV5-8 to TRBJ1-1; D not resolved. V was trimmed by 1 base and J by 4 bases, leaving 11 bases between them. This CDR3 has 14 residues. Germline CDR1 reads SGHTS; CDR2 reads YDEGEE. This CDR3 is CASSLQSGVTEAFF. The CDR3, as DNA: TGTGCCAGCAGCTTGCAGTCTGGGGTCACTGAAGCTTTCTTT.

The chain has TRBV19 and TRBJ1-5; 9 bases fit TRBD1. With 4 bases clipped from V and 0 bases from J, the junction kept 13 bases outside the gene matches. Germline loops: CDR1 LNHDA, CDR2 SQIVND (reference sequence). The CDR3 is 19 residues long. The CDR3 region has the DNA TGTGCCAGTAGTAAGGGCCCCCAACAGGGGGCCAGTAGCAATCAGCCCCAGCATTTT. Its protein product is CASSKGPQQGASSNQPQHF. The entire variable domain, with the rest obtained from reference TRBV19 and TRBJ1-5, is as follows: DGGITQSPKYLFRKEGQNVTLSCEQNLNHDAMYWYRQDPGQGLRLIYYSQIVNDFQKGDIAEGYSVSREKKESFPLTVTSAQKNPTAFYLCASSKGPQQGASSNQPQHFGDGTRLSIL.

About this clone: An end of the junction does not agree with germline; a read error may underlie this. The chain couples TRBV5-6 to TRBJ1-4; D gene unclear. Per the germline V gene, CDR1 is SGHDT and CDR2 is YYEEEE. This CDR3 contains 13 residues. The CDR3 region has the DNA TGTGCCAGCAGCTTGGAAAGGAATGTAAAACTGTTTTTT. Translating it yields CASSLERNVKLFF.

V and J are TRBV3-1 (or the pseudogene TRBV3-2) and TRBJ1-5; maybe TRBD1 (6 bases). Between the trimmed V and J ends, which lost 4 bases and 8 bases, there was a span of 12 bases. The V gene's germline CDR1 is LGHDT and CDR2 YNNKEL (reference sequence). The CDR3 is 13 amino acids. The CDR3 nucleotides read TGTGCCAGCAGCCCCAGGGGTCGGGAGCCCCAGCATTTT. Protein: CASSPRGREPQHF.

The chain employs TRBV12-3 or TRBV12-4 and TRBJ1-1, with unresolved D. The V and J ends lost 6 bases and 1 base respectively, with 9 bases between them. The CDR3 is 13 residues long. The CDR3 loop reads CASSPTGNTEAFF. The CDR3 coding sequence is TGTGCCAGCAGCCCTACGGGGAACACTGAAGCTTTCTTT.

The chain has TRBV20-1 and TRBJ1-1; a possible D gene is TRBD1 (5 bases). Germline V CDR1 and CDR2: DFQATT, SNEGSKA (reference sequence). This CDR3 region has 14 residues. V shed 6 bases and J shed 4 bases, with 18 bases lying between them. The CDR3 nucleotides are TGCAGTGCCAGTTCCCAGGGTTGGGGCACTGAAGCTTTCTTT. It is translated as CSASSQGWGTEAFF.

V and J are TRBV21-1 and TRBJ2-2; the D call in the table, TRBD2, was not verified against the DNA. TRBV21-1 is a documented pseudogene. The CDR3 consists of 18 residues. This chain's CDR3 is CASSSETSGSGGTGELFF. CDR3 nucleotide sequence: TGTGCCAGCAGCTCAGAAACTAGCGGGAGTGGTGGCACCGGGGAGCTGTTTTTT.

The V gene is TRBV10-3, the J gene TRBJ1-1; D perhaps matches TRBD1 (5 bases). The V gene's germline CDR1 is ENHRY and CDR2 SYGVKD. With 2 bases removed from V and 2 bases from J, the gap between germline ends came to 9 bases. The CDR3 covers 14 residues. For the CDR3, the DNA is TGTGCCATCAGTGAGGGGGCTTTAAACACTGAAGCTTTCTTT. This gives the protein CAISEGALNTEAFF.